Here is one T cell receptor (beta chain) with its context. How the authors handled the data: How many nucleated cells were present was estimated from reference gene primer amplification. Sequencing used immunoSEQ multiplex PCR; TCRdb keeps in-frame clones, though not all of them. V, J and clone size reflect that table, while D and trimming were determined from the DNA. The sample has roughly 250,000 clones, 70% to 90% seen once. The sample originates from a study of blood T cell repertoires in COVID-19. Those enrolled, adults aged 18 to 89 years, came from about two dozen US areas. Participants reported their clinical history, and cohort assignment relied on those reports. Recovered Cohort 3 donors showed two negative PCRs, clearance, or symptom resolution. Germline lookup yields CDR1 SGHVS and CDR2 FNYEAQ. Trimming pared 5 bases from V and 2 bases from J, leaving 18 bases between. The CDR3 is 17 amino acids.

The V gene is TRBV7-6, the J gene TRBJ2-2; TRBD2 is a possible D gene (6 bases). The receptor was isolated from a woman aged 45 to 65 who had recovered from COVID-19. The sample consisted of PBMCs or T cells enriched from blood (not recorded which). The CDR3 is CASSPRFSGTNTGELFF. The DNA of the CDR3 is TGTGCCAGCAGCCCAAGATTTAGCGGAACCAACACCGGGGAGCTGTTTTTT.